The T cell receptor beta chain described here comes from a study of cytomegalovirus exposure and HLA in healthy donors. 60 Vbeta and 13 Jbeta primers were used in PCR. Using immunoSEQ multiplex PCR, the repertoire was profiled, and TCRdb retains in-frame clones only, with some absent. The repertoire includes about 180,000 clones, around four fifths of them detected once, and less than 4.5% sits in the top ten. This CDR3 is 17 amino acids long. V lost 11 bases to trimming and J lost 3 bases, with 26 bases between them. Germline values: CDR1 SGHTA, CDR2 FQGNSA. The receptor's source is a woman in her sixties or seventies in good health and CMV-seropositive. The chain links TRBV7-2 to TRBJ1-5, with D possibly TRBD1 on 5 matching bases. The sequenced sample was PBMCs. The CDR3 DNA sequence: TGTGCCTCAACGAGACTAGGGAGGGGACGGGTCAATCAGCCCCAGCATTTT. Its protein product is CASTRLGRGRVNQPQHF.